The 26 T cell receptor beta chains presented below share a single source sample, sequenced in a study of OX40 agonist ivuxolimab in advanced cancers. Data came from immunoSEQ multiplex PCR; TCRdb stores just in-frame clones and leaves some out. The table lists some 79,000 clones, approximately 90% of them singletons. Sequenced here: CD4+ or CD8+ T cells sorted from blood, sampled in a trial of the OX40 agonist ivuxolimab. Every receptor here comes from an adult with an advanced solid tumor such as melanoma, head and neck, liver or kidney cancer.

The rearrangement uses TRBV10-2 and TRBJ1-1, with D unclear. The length of the CDR3 is 14 residues. Germline values: CDR1 WSHSY, CDR2 SAAADI. Trimming cost V 6 bases and J 2 bases, with 13 bases left between them. The DNA of the CDR3 is TGCGCCAGCAGAACCAGAATCGGTAACACTGAAGCTTTCTTT. Its translation is CASRTRIGNTEAFF.

This rearrangement joins TRBV19 to TRBJ1-5; D uncertain. The germline V gene has CDR1 LNHDA and CDR2 SQIVND (reference sequence). CDR3 size: 13 residues. Trimming stripped 5 bases from V and 6 bases from J, with 11 bases between. Here the CDR3 DNA reads TGTGCCAGTAGTTCTGCGGGTGGTCAGCCCCAGCATTTT. Translated, it gives CASSSAGGQPQHF.

V gene TRBV5-1 combines with J gene TRBJ2-4, with D perhaps matching TRBD1 (6 bases). CDR3 length: 15 residues. The V end was cut by 2 bases, the J end by 5 bases, with 14 bases between. Germline lookup yields CDR1 SGHRS and CDR2 YFSETQ. This chain's CDR3 is CASSFFPGVENIQYF. The DNA for the CDR3 is TGCGCCAGCAGCTTTTTTCCAGGGGTGGAAAACATTCAGTACTTC.

V and J are TRBV9 and TRBJ1-3, with TRBD1 as a possible D gene (6 bases). Trimming took 5 bases from V and 1 from J, leaving 22 bases between them. Germline V CDR1 and CDR2: SGDLS, YYNGEE. This CDR3 is 18 amino acids long. The DNA for the CDR3 is TGTGCCAGCAGTCTTCCCCCCCGAGGGGGGAAATCTGGAAACACCATATATTTT. Residues: CASSLPPRGGKSGNTIYF.

The chain is built from TRBV7-9 and TRBJ2-3; D gene ambiguous. CDR3 length equals 14 residues. V was shortened by 5 bases and J by 4 bases, with 13 bases between the two germline ends. Germline V gene sequence: CDR1 SEHNR, CDR2 FQNEAQ (reference sequence). CDR3 DNA: TGTGCCAGCAGCGGTGGCCCCACGGCAGATACGCAGTATTTT. Its protein is CASSGGPTADTQYF.

The rearrangement joins TRBV5-5 to TRBJ1-5; D is possibly TRBD1 (5 bases). V was shortened by 0 bases and J by 4 bases, with 11 bases between the two germline ends. CDR1 and CDR2 from the germline V gene are SGHKS and YYEKEE (reference sequence). This CDR3 spans 15 amino acids. The CDR3 loop reads CASSLDVQENQPQHF. The DNA for the CDR3 is TGTGCCAGCAGCTTGGACGTACAGGAAAATCAGCCCCAGCATTTT.

J is TRBJ1-5 and V is TRBV29-1, with a possible D match to TRBD1 (5 bases). V lost 4 bases, J lost 3 bases, and 22 bases lay in between. The CDR3 sequence is 17 residues long. Germline V CDR1 and CDR2: SQVTM, ANQGSEA. Here the CDR3 reads CSVGGEADSGFNQPQHF. In nucleotides, the CDR3 is TGCAGCGTTGGGGGGGAGGCAGATTCGGGGTTCAATCAGCCCCAGCATTTT.

The rearrangement links TRBV9 to TRBJ2-7; D is possibly TRBD1 (6 bases). This CDR3 spans 13 amino acids. Between the trimmed V and J ends, which lost 1 base and 6 bases, there was a span of 11 bases. In germline, CDR1 is SGDLS, CDR2 YYNGEE. The CDR3 region is CASSVRGSGEQYF. In nucleotides, the CDR3 is TGTGCCAGCAGCGTAAGGGGGAGCGGCGAGCAGTACTTC.

The chain uses TRBV12-1 and TRBJ2-2. TRBV12-1 is a listed pseudogene. This CDR3 spans 14 amino acids. The CDR3 spells CASSFAGQTGELFF. CDR3 nucleotide sequence: TGTGCCAGCAGCTTTGCAGGCCAGACCGGGGAGCTGTTTTTT.

The rearrangement links TRBV20-1 to TRBJ2-7; D ambiguous. The CDR3 extends over 11 amino acids. Trimming pared 2 bases from V and 3 bases from J, leaving 5 bases between. From germline, CDR1 is DFQATT and CDR2 SNEGSKA (reference sequence). The CDR3 sequence is CSARLDYEQYF. Written as DNA, the CDR3 is TGCAGTGCTAGACTCGACTACGAGCAGTACTTC.

The rearrangement uses TRBV25-1 and TRBJ1-1; D uncertain. The V end lost 5 bases, the J end lost 0 bases, and 1 base lay between the germline ends. The CDR3 loop spans 11 amino acids. Germline values: CDR1 MGHDK, CDR2 SYGVNS. CDR3 sequence reads: CASSMNTEAFF. The CDR3 DNA follows: TGTGCCAGCAGTATGAACACTGAAGCTTTCTTT.

V usage is TRBV25-1 and J usage is TRBJ2-5; unclear D gene. V lost 1 base, J lost 5 bases, and 11 bases lay in between. The CDR3 runs to 14 residues. CDR1 MGHDK and CDR2 SYGVNS come from the germline V gene. CDR3 nucleotide sequence: TGTGCCAGCAGTGAATTCGGACGTGTGGAGACCCAGTACTTC. As protein: CASSEFGRVETQYF.

V and J are TRBV5-1 and TRBJ1-1; maybe TRBD1 (5 bases). The CDR3 has 15 amino acids. Trimming took 3 bases from V and 1 from J, leaving 13 bases between them. The germline gives CDR1 SGHRS, CDR2 YFSETQ. The DNA for the CDR3 is TGCGCCAGCAGCTATTCGGGACTGAAGAACACTGAAGCTTTCTTT. It translates to CASSYSGLKNTEAFF.

V is TRBV5-1 and J is TRBJ2-5; a possible D gene is TRBD2 (5 bases). Germline loops: CDR1 SGHRS, CDR2 YFSETQ. CDR3 length: 13 amino acids. V was pared by 7 bases and J by 5 bases, with 15 bases between. The CDR3 loop is CASHSTGIETQYF. CDR3 in DNA: TGCGCCAGCCACTCAACGGGGATTGAGACCCAGTACTTC.

The V and J genes are TRBV7-9 and TRBJ1-3; D remains ambiguous. This CDR3 has 13 residues. Germline-derived CDR1 and CDR2 are SEHNR and FQNEAQ (reference sequence). Trimming removed 2 bases at V and 1 base at J, with 3 bases between. In nucleotides, the CDR3 is TGTGCCAGCAGCTTAAGATCTGGAAACACCATATATTTT. Translated: CASSLRSGNTIYF.

V usage is TRBV5-1 and J usage is TRBJ1-3; 7 positions agree with TRBD1. After removal of 0 bases from V and 7 bases from J, the junction contained 4 bases not matched to a gene. The germline V gene has CDR1 SGHRS and CDR2 YFSETQ. CDR3 length equals 14 residues. The CDR3 coding sequence is TGCGCCAGCAGCTTGGGAGGGGGCAAGAACACCATATATTTT. This gives the protein CASSLGGGKNTIYF.

This chain uses TRBV5-4 with TRBJ2-3; 8 bases map to TRBD1. J gave up 0 bases and V 7 bases, and 4 bases lay outside the gene matches. Germline lookup yields CDR1 SGHNT and CDR2 YYREEE (reference sequence). The CDR3 length is 14 residues. In nucleotides, the CDR3 is TGTGCCAGCTCCCGGACAGGGAGCACAGATACGCAGTATTTT. It translates to CASSRTGSTDTQYF.

J is TRBJ1-1 and V is TRBV5-1; 8 positions agree with TRBD1. This CDR3 comprises 13 residues. Germline V lookup: CDR1 SGHRS, CDR2 YFSETQ. Trimming removed 4 bases from V and 5 bases from J; junction bases left unmatched: 4. CDR3 amino acids: CASSQGAGTEAFF. The DNA for the CDR3 is TGCGCCAGCAGCCAGGGGGCCGGGACTGAAGCTTTCTTT.

V and J are TRBV2 and TRBJ1-5; 10 bases align to TRBD1. Germline values: CDR1 SNHLY, CDR2 FYNNEI. After removal of 8 bases from V and 2 bases from J, the junction contained 3 bases not matched to a gene. CDR3 size: 14 residues. The CDR3 nucleotides are TGTGCCAGCTCCGGGACAGGGGGCAATCAGCCCCAGCATTTT. Translation gives CASSGTGGNQPQHF. Full variable domain (rest looked up from reference TRBV2 and TRBJ1-5): EPEVTQTPSHQVTQMGQEVILRCVPISNHLYFYWYRQILGQKVEFLVSFYNNEISEKSEIFDDQFSVERPDGSNFTLKIRSTKLEDSAMYFCASSGTGGNQPQHFGDGTRLSIL.

V is TRBV27 and J is TRBJ1-5, with a tentative D call TRBD1 (5 bases). From germline, CDR1 is MNHEY and CDR2 SMNVEV (reference sequence). The V gene lost 3 bases and the J gene lost 5 bases, with 8 bases spanning the gap. CDR3 size: 13 residues. The CDR3 DNA sequence: TGTGCCAGCAGTTTCAGGGAGGATCAGCCCCAGCATTTT. Translated: CASSFREDQPQHF.

V usage is TRBV25-1 and J usage is TRBJ2-1; no clear D. The CDR3 is 13 residues long. Trimming stripped 4 bases from V and 6 bases from J, with 10 bases between. CDR1 and CDR2 (germline): MGHDK, SYGVNS. The CDR3 nucleotides are TGTGCCAGCAGTGCCTCACAAGTCAATGAGCAGTTCTTC. Amino acid sequence: CASSASQVNEQFF.

The chain uses TRBV27 and TRBJ2-2; D is undetermined. Looked up from germline, CDR1 is MNHEY and CDR2 is SMNVEV (reference sequence). Trimming left V 1 base short and J 7 bases short, with 13 bases between. This CDR3 is built from 15 residues. The CDR3 loop is CASSLLTPPLGELFF. In DNA, the CDR3 is TGTGCCAGCAGTTTATTGACTCCCCCGCTCGGGGAGCTGTTTTTT.

This clone was seen just once. This chain uses TRBV11-3 with TRBJ2-3; D ambiguous. The CDR3 is made up of 14 amino acids. Trimming took off 0 bases at V and 0 bases at J, with 4 bases between the two ends. Germline CDR1 reads SGHNT; CDR2 reads YENEEA. In nucleotides, the CDR3 is TGTGCCAGCAGCTTAGATCACAGCACAGATACGCAGTATTTT. The encoded protein is CASSLDHSTDTQYF.

The table lists this clone with a count of one. The chain employs TRBV6-5 and TRBJ2-5; D is perhaps TRBD1 or TRBD2 (6 bases each). Looked up from germline, CDR1 is MNHEY and CDR2 is SVGAGI. The CDR3 spans 16 residues. The V gene lost 1 base and the J gene lost 4 bases, with 16 bases spanning the gap. The DNA of the CDR3 is TGTGCCAGCAGTTACTTCCCTCGGGGGCTGGGAGAGACCCAGTACTTC. Translated, it gives CASSYFPRGLGETQYF.

This chain links TRBV5-6 with TRBJ2-7, with a possible D match to TRBD2 (7 bases). The CDR3 runs to 15 residues. Trimming pared 1 base from V and 1 base from J, leaving 12 bases between. CDR1 is SGHDT and CDR2 is YYEEEE in the germline V gene. The CDR3 region is CASSLKGGVSYEQYF. DNA of the CDR3: TGTGCCAGCAGCTTGAAAGGGGGGGTGTCCTACGAGCAGTACTTC.

The V and J genes are TRBV5-1 and TRBJ2-7; 8 bases align to TRBD1. This CDR3 is 16 amino acids long. Germline trimming cut 4 bases from V and 2 bases from J; bases unmatched to any gene: 11. Germline-derived CDR1 and CDR2 are SGHRS and YFSETQ. The CDR3 protein is CASSVPGQVRAYEQYF. Written as DNA, the CDR3 is TGCGCCAGCAGCGTCCCGGGACAGGTGAGAGCCTACGAGCAGTACTTC.